One and the same sample provided the 5 T cell receptor beta chains below, sequenced in a study of blood T cell repertoires in COVID-19. Assay: immunoSEQ multiplex PCR; the TCRdb copy retains only in-frame clones and omits some. The sample shows approximately 180,000 clones, approximately 85% of them seen only once. The sequencing sample was made of peripheral blood. The receptor set was obtained from a woman aged 80 or older with acute or convalescent COVID-19.

This clone has only one observation. The chain joins TRBV19 to TRBJ1-2, with 10 bases fitting TRBD1. This CDR3 spans 14 amino acids. With 6 bases clipped from V and 8 bases from J, the junction kept 9 bases outside the gene matches. CDR1 and CDR2 from the germline V gene are LNHDA and SQIVND (reference sequence). CDR3 nucleotides: TGTGCCAGTAGACCACCGGAGGGACAGGGGGGCTACACCTTC. Residues: CASRPPEGQGGYTF.

This rearrangement joins TRBV5-1 to TRBJ1-2; 8 bases agree with TRBD1. The CDR3 is made up of 13 amino acids. V lost 6 bases, J lost 5 bases, and 6 bases stayed unmatched. CDR1 SGHRS and CDR2 YFSETQ come from the germline V gene. CDR3 protein: CASTDRVEYGYTF. The CDR3 DNA follows: TGCGCCAGCACGGACAGGGTGGAGTATGGCTACACCTTC.

The chain uses TRBV5-1 and TRBJ1-5; weak D call: TRBD1 (5 bases). Per germline, CDR1 SGHRS and CDR2 YFSETQ. Between the trimmed V and J ends, which lost 4 bases and 1 base, there was a span of 12 bases. The CDR3 is 15 amino acids. As DNA, the CDR3 is TGCGCCAGCAGCCCCGGGACTTCCAGCAATCAGCCCCAGCATTTT. It encodes CASSPGTSSNQPQHF.

This clone was seen just once. The chain employs TRBV20-1 and TRBJ2-1; 11 bases fit TRBD2. Germline assignment: CDR1 DFQATT and CDR2 SNEGSKA (reference sequence). Germline trimming cut 3 bases from V and 6 bases from J; bases unmatched to any gene: 4. The CDR3 loop spans 14 amino acids. The CDR3 sequence is CSASSGGASNEQFF. As DNA, the CDR3 is TGCAGTGCTAGTAGCGGGGGGGCTAGCAATGAGCAGTTCTTC.

The chain has TRBV7-3 and TRBJ2-2, with 7 bases lining up with TRBD2. This CDR3 spans 18 amino acids. Looked up from germline, CDR1 is SGHTA and CDR2 is FQGTGA. V shed 3 bases and J 4 bases; nucleotides not matched to a gene: 14. The CDR3 protein is CASSLGRESGASTGELFF. Here the CDR3 DNA reads TGTGCCAGCAGCTTGGGGCGGGAGTCAGGTGCGAGCACCGGGGAGCTGTTTTTT.